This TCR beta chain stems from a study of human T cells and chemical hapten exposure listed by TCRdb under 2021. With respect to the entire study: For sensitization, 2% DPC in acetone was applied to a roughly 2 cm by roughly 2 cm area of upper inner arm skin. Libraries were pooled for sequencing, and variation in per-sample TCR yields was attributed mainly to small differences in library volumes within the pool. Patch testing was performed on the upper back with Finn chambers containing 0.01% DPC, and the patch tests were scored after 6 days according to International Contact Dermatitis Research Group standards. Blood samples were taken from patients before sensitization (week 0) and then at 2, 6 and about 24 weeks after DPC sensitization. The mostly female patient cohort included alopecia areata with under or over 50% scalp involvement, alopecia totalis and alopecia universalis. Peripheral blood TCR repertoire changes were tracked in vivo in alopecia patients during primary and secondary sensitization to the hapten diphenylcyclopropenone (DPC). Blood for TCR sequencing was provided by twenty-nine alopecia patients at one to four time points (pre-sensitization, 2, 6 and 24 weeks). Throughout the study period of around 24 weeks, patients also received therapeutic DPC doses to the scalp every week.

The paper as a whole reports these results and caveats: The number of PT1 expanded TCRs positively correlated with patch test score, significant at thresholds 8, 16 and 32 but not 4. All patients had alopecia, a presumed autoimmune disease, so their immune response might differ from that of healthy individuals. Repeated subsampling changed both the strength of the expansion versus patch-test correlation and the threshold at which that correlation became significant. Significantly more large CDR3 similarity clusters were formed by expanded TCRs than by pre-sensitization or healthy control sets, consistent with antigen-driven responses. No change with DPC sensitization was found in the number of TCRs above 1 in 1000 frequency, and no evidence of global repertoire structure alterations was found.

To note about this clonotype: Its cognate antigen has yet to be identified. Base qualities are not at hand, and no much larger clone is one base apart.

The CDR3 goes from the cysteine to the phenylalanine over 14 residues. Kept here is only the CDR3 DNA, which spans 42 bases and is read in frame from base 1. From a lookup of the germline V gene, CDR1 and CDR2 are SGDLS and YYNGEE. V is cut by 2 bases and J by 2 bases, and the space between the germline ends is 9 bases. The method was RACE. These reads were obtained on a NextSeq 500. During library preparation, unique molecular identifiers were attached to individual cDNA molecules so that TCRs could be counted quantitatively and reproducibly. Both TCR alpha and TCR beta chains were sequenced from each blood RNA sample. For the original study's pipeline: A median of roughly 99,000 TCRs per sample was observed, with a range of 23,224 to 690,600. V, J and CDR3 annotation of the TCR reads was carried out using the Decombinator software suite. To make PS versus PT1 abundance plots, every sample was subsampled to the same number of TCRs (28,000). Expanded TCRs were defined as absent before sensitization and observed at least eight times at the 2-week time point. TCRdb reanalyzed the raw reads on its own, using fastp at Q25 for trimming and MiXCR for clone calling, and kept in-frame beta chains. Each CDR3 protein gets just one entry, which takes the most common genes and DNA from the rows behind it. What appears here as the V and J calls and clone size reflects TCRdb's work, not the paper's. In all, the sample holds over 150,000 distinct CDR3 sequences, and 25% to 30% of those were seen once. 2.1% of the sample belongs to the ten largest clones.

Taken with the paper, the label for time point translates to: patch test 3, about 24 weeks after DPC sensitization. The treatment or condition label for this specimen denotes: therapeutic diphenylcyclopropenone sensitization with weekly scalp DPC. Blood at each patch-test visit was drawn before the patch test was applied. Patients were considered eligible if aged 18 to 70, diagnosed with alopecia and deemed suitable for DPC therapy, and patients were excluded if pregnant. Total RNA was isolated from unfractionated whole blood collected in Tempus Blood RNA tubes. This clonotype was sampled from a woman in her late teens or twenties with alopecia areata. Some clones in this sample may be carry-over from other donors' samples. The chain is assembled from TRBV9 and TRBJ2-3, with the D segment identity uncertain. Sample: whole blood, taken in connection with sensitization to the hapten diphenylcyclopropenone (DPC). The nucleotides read TGTGCCAGCAGCGTGACGTCAAACACAGATACGCAGTATTTT. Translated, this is CASSVTSNTDTQYF. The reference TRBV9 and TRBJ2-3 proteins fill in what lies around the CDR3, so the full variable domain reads DSGVTQTPKHLITATGQRVTLRCSPRSGDLSVYWYQQSLDQGLQFLIQYYNGEERAKGNILERFSAQQFPDLHSELNLSSLELGDSALYFCASSVTSNTDTQYFGPGTRLTVL.